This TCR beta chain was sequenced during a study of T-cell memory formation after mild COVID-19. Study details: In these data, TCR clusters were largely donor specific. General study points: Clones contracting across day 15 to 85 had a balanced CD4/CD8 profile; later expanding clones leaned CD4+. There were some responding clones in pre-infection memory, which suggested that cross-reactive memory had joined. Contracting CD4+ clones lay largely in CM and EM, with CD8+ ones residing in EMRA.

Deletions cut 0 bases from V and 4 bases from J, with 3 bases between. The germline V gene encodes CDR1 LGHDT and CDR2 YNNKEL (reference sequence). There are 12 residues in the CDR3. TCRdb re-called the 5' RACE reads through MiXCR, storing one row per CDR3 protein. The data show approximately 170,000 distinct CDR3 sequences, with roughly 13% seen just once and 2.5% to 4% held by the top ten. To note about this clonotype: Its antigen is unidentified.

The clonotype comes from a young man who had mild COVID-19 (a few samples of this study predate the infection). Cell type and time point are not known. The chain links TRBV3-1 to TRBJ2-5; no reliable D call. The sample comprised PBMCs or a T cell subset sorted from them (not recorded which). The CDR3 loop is CASSQDTETQYF. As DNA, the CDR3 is TGTGCCAGCAGCCAAGACACAGAGACCCAGTACTTC.